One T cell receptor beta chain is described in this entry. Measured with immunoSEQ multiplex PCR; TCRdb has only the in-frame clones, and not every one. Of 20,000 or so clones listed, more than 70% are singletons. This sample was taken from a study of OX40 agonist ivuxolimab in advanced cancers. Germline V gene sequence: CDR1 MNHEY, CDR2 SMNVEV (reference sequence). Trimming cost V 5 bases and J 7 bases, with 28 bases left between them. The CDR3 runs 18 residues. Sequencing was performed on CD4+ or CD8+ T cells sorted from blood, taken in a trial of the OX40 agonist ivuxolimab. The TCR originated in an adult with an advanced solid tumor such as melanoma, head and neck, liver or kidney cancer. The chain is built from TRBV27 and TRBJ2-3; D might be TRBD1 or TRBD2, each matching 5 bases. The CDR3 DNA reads TGTGCCAGCAGTCCCGCCTTCGGGGCTGACCCCCTAAAAAATACGCAGTATTTT. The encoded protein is CASSPAFGADPLKNTQYF.